The entry below describes one T cell receptor beta chain. Both 60 Vbeta primers and 13 Jbeta primers went into the PCR. In the source study's methods: Later work found 80 million or so unique TCR beta chains, with 9.5 million to 14 million shared. Generated by immunoSEQ multiplex PCR, the TCRdb table keeps only in-frame clones and is missing some. The D gene and trimming were derived from the DNA, and the V and J assignments and clone size from that table. The sample has over 65,000 clones, roughly 80% seen once. The data were obtained in a study of cytomegalovirus exposure and HLA in healthy donors. Healthy bone marrow donors supplied every sample. CDR1 is MNHEY and CDR2 is SVGAGI in the germline V gene. The CDR3 extends over 14 amino acids. V shed 5 bases and J shed 4 bases, with 14 bases lying between them.

The clonotype originates from a man in his forties in good health and CMV-seronegative. This rearrangement joins TRBV6-5 to TRBJ1-1, with a weak D call TRBD1 (5 bases). The source material was PBMCs. The CDR3 DNA reads as TGTGCCAGCAGTGTACAGGTTTTTTCCACTGAAGCTTTCTTT. Translating gives CASSVQVFSTEAFF.